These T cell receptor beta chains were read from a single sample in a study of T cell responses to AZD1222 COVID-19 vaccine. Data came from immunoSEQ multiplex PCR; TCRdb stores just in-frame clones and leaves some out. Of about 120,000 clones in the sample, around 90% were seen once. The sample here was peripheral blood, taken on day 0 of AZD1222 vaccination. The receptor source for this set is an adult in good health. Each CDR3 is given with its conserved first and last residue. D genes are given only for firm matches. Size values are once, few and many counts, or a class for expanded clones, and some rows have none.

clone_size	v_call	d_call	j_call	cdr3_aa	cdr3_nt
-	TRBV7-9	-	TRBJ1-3	CASSTGTSRRSSGNTIYF	TGTGCCAGCAGCACCGGGACATCCCGACGGAGCTCTGGAAACACCATATATTTT
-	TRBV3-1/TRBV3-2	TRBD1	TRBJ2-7	CASSHRDRREQYF	TGTGCCAGCAGCCACCGGGACAGACGCGAGCAGTACTTC
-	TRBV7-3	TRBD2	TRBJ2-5	CASSFSSGGETQYF	TGTGCCAGCAGCTTCTCCAGCGGGGGGGAGACCCAGTACTTC
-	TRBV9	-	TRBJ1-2	CASSVGEGMFGYTF	TGTGCCAGCAGCGTAGGTGAGGGTATGTTTGGCTACACCTTC
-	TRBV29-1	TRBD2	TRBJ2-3	CSVGSGGGHDF	TGCAGCGTCGGTAGCGGGGGCGGTCATGATTTT
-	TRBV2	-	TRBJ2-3	CASRSGSVDTQYF	TGTGCCAGCAGGTCCGGCAGCGTAGATACGCAGTATTTT
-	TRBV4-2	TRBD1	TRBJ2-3	CASSQVPGQGADTQYF	TGTGCCAGCAGCCAAGTACCGGGACAGGGGGCAGATACGCAGTATTTT
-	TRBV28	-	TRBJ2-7	CASSNLRGPYEQYF	TGTGCCAGCAGTAACTTGCGGGGGCCCTACGAGCAGTACTTC
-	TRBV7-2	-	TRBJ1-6	CASSLTRGADSPLHF	TGTGCCAGCAGCTTAACCCGGGGGGCGGATTCACCCCTCCACTTT
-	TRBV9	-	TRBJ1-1	CASSVSEGTEAFF	TGTGCCAGCAGCGTAAGCGAGGGCACTGAAGCTTTCTTT
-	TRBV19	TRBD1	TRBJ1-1	CASSPPGQGGGTEAFF	TGTGCCAGCAGTCCCCCGGGACAGGGAGGAGGCACTGAAGCTTTCTTT
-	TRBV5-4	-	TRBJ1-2	CASSFPESHYGYTF	TGTGCCAGCAGCTTTCCCGAGAGTCACTATGGCTACACCTTC
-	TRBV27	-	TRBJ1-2	CASRNYGYTF	TGTGCCAGCAGAAACTATGGCTACACCTTC
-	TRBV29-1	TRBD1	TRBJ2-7	CSVTGTGFNEQYF	TGCAGCGTGACCGGGACAGGGTTCAACGAGCAGTACTTC
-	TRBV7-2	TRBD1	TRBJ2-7	CASSLTNRGGYEQYF	TGTGCCAGCAGCTTAACTAACAGGGGCGGGTACGAGCAGTACTTC
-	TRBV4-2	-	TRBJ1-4	CASSPRGSGSTNEKLFF	TGTGCCAGCAGCCCCCGAGGATCGGGATCGACTAATGAAAAACTGTTTTTT
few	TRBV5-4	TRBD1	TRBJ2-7	CASSSSRGQGYEQYF	TGTGCCAGCAGCTCGTCACGGGGACAGGGGTACGAGCAGTACTTC
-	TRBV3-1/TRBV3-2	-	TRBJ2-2	CASSLQLANTGELFF	TGTGCCAGCAGCCTCCAGCTAGCGAACACCGGGGAGCTGTTTTTT
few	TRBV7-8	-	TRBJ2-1	CASSPGHSYNEQFF	TGTGCCAGCAGCCCAGGGCACTCCTACAATGAGCAGTTCTTC
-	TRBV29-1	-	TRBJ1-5	CSVVLGGNQPQHF	TGCAGCGTGGTCCTAGGGGGAAACCAGCCCCAGCATTTT
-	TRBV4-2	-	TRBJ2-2	CASSLKANTGELFF	TGTGCCAGCAGCCTGAAGGCGAACACCGGGGAGCTGTTTTTT
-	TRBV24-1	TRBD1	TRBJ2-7	CATGGQGFYEQYF	TGTGCCACCGGGGGACAGGGCTTCTACGAGCAGTACTTC
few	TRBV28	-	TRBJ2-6	CASTTYRESRGANVLTF	TGTGCCAGCACCACTTATCGAGAGAGTCGCGGTGCCAACGTCCTGACTTTC
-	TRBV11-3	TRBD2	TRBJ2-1	CASSSVSGRAVDEQFF	TGTGCCAGCAGCTCCGTAAGCGGGAGGGCCGTCGATGAGCAGTTCTTC
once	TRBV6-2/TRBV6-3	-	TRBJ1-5	CASSYRGGSNQPQHF	TGTGCCAGCAGTTACCGAGGGGGAAGCAATCAGCCCCAGCATTTT
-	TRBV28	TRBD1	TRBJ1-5	CASSPWTGVSNQPQHF	TGTGCCAGCAGTCCCTGGACAGGGGTTAGCAATCAGCCCCAGCATTTT
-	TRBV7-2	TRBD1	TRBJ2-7	CASSPVGTGSDEQYF	TGTGCCAGCAGCCCCGTCGGGACAGGGAGCGACGAGCAGTACTTC
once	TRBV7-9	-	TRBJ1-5	CASSLWAYGGNQPQHF	TGTGCCAGCAGCTTGTGGGCCTACGGGGGCAATCAGCCCCAGCATTTT
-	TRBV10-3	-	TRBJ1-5	CAISDAGGNQPQHF	TGTGCCATCAGTGATGCTGGGGGAAATCAGCCCCAGCATTTT
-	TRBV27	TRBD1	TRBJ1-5	CASRPTGIGQPQHF	TGTGCCAGCAGACCGACAGGGATAGGTCAGCCCCAGCATTTT
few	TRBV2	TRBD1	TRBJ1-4	CASTLTGATNEKLFF	TGTGCCAGCACCCTTACAGGGGCGACTAATGAAAAACTGTTTTTT
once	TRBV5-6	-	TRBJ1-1	CASSPRMGTGNTEAFF	TGTGCCAGCAGCCCTAGGATGGGGACGGGGAACACTGAAGCTTTCTTT
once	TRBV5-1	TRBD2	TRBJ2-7	CASSGPLELGTSGRRYEQYF	TGCGCCAGCAGCGGACCCCTAGAGCTCGGGACTAGCGGGAGGAGGTACGAGCAGTACTTC
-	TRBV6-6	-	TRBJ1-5	CASKRGGSDQPQHF	TGTGCCAGCAAAAGGGGGGGTTCGGATCAGCCCCAGCATTTT
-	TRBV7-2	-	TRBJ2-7	CASSSPSGGREQYF	TGTGCCAGCAGCTCCCCTTCCGGGGGGCGCGAGCAGTACTTC
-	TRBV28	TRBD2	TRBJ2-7	CASRVTSGRSYEQYF	TGTGCCAGCAGAGTGACTAGCGGGAGGTCTTACGAGCAGTACTTC
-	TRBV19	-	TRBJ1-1	CASTGLLGMNTEAFF	TGTGCCAGTACCGGACTCCTAGGTATGAACACTGAAGCTTTCTTT
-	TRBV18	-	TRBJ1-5	CASSPGQRDQPQHF	TGTGCCAGCTCACCTGGACAGAGGGATCAGCCCCAGCATTTT
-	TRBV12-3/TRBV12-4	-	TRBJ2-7	CASSGGGEQYF	TGTGCCAGCAGTGGGGGCGGCGAGCAGTACTTC
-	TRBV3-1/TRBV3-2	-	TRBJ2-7	CASSQEGRASYEQYF	TGTGCCAGCAGCCAAGAGGGCAGGGCAAGCTACGAGCAGTACTTC
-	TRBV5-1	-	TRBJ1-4	CASSSDGGVGKLFF	TGCGCCAGCAGCTCGGACGGAGGAGTGGGAAAACTGTTTTTT
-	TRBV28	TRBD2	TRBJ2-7	CASRTSGRVDEQYF	TGTGCCAGCAGGACTAGCGGGAGGGTAGACGAGCAGTACTTC
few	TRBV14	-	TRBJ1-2	CASSQERRTYF	TGTGCCAGCAGCCAAGAAAGAAGGACGTACTTC
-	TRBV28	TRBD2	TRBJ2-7	CASEPSGDTYEQYF	TGTGCCAGCGAGCCTAGCGGGGACACCTACGAGCAGTACTTC
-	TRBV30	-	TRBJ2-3	CAWTLPGQQTDTQYF	TGTGCCTGGACCCTGCCAGGACAGCAGACAGATACGCAGTATTTT
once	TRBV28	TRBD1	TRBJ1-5	CASSRQGMSNQPQHF	TGTGCCAGCAGTCGACAGGGTATGAGCAATCAGCCCCAGCATTTT
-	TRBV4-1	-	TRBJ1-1	CASSQVRGAMNTEAFF	TGCGCCAGCAGCCAAGTTAGAGGGGCGATGAACACTGAAGCTTTCTTT
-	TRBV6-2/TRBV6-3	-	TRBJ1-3	CASSYLKGGSSGNTIYF	TGTGCCAGCAGTTACCTTAAGGGGGGCAGCTCTGGAAACACCATATATTTT
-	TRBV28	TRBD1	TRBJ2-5	CASSRQGARETQYF	TGTGCCAGCAGTCGACAGGGGGCTAGGGAGACCCAGTACTTC
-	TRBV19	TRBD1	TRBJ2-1	CASRSLPGTGTYNEQFF	TGTGCCAGTAGATCCCTCCCGGGGACAGGGACCTACAATGAGCAGTTCTTC
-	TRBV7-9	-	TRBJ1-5	CASSLGRNQPQHF	TGTGCCAGCAGCTTAGGGCGAAATCAGCCCCAGCATTTT
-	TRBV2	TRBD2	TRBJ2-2	CASSKTSGNTGELFF	TGTGCCAGCAGTAAGACTAGCGGGAACACCGGGGAGCTGTTTTTT
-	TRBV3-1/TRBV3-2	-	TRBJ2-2	CASSLNRIGISGELFF	TGTGCCAGCAGCCTTAACAGAATTGGGATAAGCGGGGAGCTGTTTTTT
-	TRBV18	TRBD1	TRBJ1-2	CASSPTEQGTFHGYTF	TGTGCCAGCTCACCGACCGAACAGGGGACCTTTCATGGCTACACCTTC
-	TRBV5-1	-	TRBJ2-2	CASSPTGDRKGELFF	TGCGCCAGCAGCCCCACGGGGGATCGTAAAGGGGAGCTGTTTTTT
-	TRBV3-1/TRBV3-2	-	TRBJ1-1	CASSQGLAGAFF	TGTGCCAGCAGCCAAGGTCTGGCAGGCGCTTTCTTT
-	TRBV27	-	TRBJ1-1	CASSSTAQTEAFF	TGTGCCAGCAGTTCGACAGCACAGACTGAAGCTTTCTTT
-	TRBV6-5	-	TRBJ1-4	CASSGRDLTEKLFF	TGTGCCAGCAGCGGCCGGGACCTAACGGAGAAACTGTTTTTT
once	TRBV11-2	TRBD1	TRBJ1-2	CASSLLDRDYGYTF	TGTGCCAGCAGCCTCCTGGACAGGGACTATGGCTACACCTTC